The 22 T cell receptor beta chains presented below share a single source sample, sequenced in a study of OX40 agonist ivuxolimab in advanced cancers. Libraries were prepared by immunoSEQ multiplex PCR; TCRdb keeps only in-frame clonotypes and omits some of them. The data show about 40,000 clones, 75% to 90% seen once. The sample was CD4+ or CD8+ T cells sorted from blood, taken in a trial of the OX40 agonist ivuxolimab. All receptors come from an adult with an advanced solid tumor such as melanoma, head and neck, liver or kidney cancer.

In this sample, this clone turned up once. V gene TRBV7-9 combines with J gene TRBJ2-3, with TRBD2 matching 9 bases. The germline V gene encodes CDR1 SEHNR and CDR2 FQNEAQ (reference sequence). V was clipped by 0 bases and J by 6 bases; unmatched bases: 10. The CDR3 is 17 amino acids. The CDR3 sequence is CASSLAPGGGAFDTQYF. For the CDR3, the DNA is TGTGCCAGCAGCTTAGCCCCCGGCGGGGGGGCCTTTGATACGCAGTATTTT. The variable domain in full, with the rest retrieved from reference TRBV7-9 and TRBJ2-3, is DTGVSQNPRHKITKRGQNVTFRCDPISEHNRLYWYRQTLGQGPEFLTYFQNEAQLEKSRLLSDRFSAERPKGSFSTLEIQRTEQGDSAMYLCASSLAPGGGAFDTQYFGPGTRLTVL.

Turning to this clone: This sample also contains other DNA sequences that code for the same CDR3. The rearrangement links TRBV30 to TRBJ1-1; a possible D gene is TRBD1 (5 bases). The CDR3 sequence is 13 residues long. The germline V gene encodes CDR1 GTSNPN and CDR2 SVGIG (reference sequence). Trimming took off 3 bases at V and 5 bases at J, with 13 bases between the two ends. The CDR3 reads CAWRGGRVTEAFF. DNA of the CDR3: TGTGCCTGGAGGGGGGGGAGGGTTACTGAAGCTTTCTTT.

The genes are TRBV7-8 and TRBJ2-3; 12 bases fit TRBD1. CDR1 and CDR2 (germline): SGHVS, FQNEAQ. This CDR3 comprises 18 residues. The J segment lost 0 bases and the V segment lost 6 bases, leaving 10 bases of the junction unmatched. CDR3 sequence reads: CASSTKRDRGLSTDTQYF. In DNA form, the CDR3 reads TGTGCCAGCAGTACCAAACGGGACAGGGGGCTGAGCACAGATACGCAGTATTTT.

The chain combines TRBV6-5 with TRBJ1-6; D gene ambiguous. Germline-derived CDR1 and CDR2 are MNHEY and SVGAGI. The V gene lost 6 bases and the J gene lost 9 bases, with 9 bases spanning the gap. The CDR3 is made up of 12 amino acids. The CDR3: CASSSFRSPLHF. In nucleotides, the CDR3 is TGTGCCAGCAGCTCCTTTCGTTCACCCCTCCACTTT.

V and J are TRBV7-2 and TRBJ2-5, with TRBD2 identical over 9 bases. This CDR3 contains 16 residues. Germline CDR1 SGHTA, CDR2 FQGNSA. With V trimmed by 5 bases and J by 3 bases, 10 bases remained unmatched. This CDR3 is CASSLTPAGGKETQYF. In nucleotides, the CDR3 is TGTGCCAGCAGCCTCACCCCAGCGGGGGGAAAAGAGACCCAGTACTTC. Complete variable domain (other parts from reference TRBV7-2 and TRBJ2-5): GAGVSQSPSNKVTEKGKDVELRCDPISGHTALYWYRQSLGQGLEFLIYFQGNSAPDKSGLPSDRFSAERTGGSVSTLTIQRTQQEDSAVYLCASSLTPAGGKETQYFGPGTRLLVL.

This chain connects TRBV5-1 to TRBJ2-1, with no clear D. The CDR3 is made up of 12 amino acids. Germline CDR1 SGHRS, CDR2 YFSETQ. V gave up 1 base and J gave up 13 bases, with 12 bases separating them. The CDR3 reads CASSLIGSPQFF. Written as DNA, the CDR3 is TGCGCCAGCAGCTTGATTGGATCTCCCCAGTTCTTC.

The CDR3 is CASRGDRVNTEAFF. DNA of the CDR3: TGTGCCAGCAGGGGGGACAGGGTGAACACTGAAGCTTTCTTT. This rearrangement joins TRBV6-1 to TRBJ1-1, with 9 bases aligning to TRBD1. V shed 6 bases and J 0 bases; nucleotides not matched to a gene: 2. CDR1 is MNHNS, CDR2 SASEGT, per germline. The CDR3 is 14 residues long.

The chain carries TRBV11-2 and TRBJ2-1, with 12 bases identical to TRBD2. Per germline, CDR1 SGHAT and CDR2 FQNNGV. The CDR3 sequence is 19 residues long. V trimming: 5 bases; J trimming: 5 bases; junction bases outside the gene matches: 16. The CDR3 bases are TGTGCCAGCAGCCCCCGGGGTGTCCTGGGACTAGCGGGTCACAATGAGCAGTTCTTC. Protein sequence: CASSPRGVLGLAGHNEQFF.

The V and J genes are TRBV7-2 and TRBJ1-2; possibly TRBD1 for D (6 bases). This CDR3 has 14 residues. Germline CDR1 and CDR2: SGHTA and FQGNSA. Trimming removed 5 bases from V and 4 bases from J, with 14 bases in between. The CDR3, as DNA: TGTGCCAGCAGCCCACAGGGAAGTGGCTATGGCTACACCTTC. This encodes CASSPQGSGYGYTF.

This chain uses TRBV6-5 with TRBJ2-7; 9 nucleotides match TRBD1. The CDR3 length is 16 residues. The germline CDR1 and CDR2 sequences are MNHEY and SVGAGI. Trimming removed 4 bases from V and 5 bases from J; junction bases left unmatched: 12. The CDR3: CASSLNFGTGPHEQYF. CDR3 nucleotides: TGTGCCAGCAGTTTGAATTTCGGGACAGGGCCCCACGAGCAGTACTTC.

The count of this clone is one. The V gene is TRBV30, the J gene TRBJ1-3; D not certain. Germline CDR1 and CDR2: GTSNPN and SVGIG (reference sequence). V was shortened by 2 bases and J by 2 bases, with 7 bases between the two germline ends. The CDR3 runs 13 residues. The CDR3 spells CAWSKGTGNTIYF. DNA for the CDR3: TGTGCCTGGAGTAAAGGGACTGGAAACACCATATATTTT. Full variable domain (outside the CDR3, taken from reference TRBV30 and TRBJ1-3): SQTIHQWPATLVQPVGSPLSLECTVEGTSNPNLYWYRQAAGRGLQLLFYSVGIGQISSEVPQNLSASRPQDRQFILSSKKLLLSDSGFYLCAWSKGTGNTIYFGEGSWLTVV.

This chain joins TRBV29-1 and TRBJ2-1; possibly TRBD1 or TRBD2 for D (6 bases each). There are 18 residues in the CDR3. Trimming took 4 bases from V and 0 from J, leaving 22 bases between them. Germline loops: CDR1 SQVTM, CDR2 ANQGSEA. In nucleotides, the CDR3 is TGCAGCGTTGGACATAGGGTCGGGGGCGTCGGCTCCTACAATGAGCAGTTCTTC. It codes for CSVGHRVGGVGSYNEQFF.

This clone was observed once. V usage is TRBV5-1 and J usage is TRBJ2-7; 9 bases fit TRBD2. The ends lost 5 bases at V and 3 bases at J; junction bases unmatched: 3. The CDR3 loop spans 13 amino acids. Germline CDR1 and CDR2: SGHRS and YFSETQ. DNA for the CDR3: TGCGCCAGCAGGAGTAGCGGGAGCTACGAGCAGTACTTC. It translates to CASRSSGSYEQYF.

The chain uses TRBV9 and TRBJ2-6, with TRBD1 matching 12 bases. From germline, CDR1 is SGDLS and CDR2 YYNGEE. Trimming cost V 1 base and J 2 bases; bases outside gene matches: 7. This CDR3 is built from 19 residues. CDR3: CASSVKGDRGLTGANVLTF. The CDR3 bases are TGTGCCAGCAGCGTAAAGGGGGACAGGGGGCTAACTGGGGCCAACGTCCTGACTTTC.

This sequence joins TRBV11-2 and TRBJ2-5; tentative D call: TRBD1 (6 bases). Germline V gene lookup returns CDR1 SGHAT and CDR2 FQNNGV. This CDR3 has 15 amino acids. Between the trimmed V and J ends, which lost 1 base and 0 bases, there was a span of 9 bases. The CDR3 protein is CASSLVAGDQETQYF. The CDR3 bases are TGTGCCAGCAGCTTAGTGGCAGGGGACCAAGAGACCCAGTACTTC.

This CDR3 reads CASSSTGLSSYEQYF. For the CDR3, the DNA is TGTGCCAGCAGTTCGACAGGGTTGAGCTCCTACGAGCAGTACTTC. The chain recombines TRBV27 with TRBJ2-7; TRBD1 agrees at 7 bases. J gave up 0 bases and V 4 bases, and 6 bases lay outside the gene matches. The V gene's germline CDR1 is MNHEY and CDR2 SMNVEV (reference sequence). The CDR3 is 15 amino acids.

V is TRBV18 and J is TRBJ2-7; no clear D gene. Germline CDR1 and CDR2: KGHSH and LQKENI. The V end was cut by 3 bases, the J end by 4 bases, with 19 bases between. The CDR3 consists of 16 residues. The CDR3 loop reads CASSPLRTRSGYEQYF. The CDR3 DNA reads TGTGCCAGCTCACCCCTGCGGACGCGGTCGGGTTACGAGCAGTACTTC. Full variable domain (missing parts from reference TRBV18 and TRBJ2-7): NAGVMQNPRHLVRRRGQEARLRCSPMKGHSHVYWYRQLPEEGLKFMVYLQKENIIDESGMPKERFSAEFPKEGPSILRIQQVVRGDSAAYFCASSPLRTRSGYEQYFGPGTRLTVT.

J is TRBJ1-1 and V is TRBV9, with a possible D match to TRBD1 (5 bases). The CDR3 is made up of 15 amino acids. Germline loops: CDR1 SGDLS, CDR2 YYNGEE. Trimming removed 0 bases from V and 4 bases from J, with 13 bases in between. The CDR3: CASSVEGRWGTEAFF. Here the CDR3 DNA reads TGTGCCAGCAGCGTAGAGGGACGCTGGGGCACTGAAGCTTTCTTT.

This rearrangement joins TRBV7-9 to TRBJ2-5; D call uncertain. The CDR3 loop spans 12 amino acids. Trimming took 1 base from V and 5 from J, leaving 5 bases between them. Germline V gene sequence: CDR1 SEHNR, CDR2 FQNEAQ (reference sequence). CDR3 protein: CASSLVGETQYF. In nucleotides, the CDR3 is TGTGCCAGCAGCTTAGTAGGGGAGACCCAGTACTTC. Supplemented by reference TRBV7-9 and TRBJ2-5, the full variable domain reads DTGVSQNPRHKITKRGQNVTFRCDPISEHNRLYWYRQTLGQGPEFLTYFQNEAQLEKSRLLSDRFSAERPKGSFSTLEIQRTEQGDSAMYLCASSLVGETQYFGPGTRLLVL.

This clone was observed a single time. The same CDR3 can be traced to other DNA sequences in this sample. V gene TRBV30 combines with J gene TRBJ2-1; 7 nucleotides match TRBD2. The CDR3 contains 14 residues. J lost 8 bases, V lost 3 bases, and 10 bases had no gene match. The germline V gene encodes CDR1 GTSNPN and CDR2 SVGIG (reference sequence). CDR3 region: CAWSASGPTYEQFF. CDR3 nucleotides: TGTGCCTGGAGCGCTAGCGGCCCAACCTATGAGCAGTTCTTC.

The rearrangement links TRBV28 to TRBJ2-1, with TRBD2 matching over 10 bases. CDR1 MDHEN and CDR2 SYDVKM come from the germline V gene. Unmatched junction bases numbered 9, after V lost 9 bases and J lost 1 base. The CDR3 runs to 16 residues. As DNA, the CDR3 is TGTGCCAGTCCCCCCTCACTAGCGGGGTCCTACAATGAGCAGTTCTTC. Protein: CASPPSLAGSYNEQFF. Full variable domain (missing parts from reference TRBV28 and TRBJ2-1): DVKVTQSSRYLVKRTGEKVFLECVQDMDHENMFWYRQDPGLGLRLIYFSYDVKMKEKGDIPEGYSVSREKKERFSLILESASTNQTSMYLCASPPSLAGSYNEQFFGPGTRLTVL.

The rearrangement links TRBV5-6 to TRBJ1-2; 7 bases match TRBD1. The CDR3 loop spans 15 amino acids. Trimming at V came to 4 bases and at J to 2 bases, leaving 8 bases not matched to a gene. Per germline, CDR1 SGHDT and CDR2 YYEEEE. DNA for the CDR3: TGTGCCAGCAGCCAAGTGACAGGGAGGAACTATGGCTACACCTTC. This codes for CASSQVTGRNYGYTF.